The sequence of this T cell receptor beta chain was determined in a study of cytotoxic CD8 clonotypes in ibrutinib-treated CLL. Looking at the study overall: The group held 11 relapsed/refractory and approximately 15 treatment-naive patients, with some 17 IGHV unmutated. After a median of around 68 months, 14 patients stayed remitted and approximately twelve progressed; responses had been partial in roughly 25 and complete in 2. Samples had a mean of approximately 240,000 productive templates and roughly 99,000 productive rearrangements. Study outcomes and limitations: The times at which samples were taken varied between sustained-remission and progressing patients.

Comment on this clone: Its antigen is still unknown.

Trimming pared 1 base from V and 4 bases from J, leaving 20 bases between. Germline CDR1 and CDR2: MNHNS and SASEGT. CDR3 size: 18 residues. Method: immunoSEQ multiplex PCR; TCRdb's copy keeps in-frame clones and lacks some. The profile shows thousands of clones, around 80% of them singletons. This chain links TRBV6-1 with TRBJ1-5, with D unclear. This clonotype was sampled from a human donor with chronic lymphocytic leukemia. This specimen consisted of PBMCs, obtained before ibrutinib treatment. This CDR3 reads CASSEDPAAPTANQPQHF. CDR3 bases: TGTGCCAGCAGTGAAGATCCCGCAGCTCCTACGGCGAATCAGCCCCAGCATTTT.